This TCR beta chain was found in a study of blood T cell repertoires in COVID-19. Study-wide context: PBMCs, B-cell-depleted T cells, or T cells were the source of the cDNA or gDNA that made up the material.

V was pared by 8 bases and J by 7 bases, with 6 bases of the junction left unmatched. The CDR3 has 14 amino acids. Germline V gene sequence: CDR1 MNHEY, CDR2 SMNVEV (reference sequence). Authors' data handling: Quantification of nucleated cells was approximated via reference gene primer amplification. Only in-frame clones appear in the TCRdb table, and some are missing; sequencing was by immunoSEQ multiplex PCR. The DNA gave D and trimming, while V, J and clone size come from that table. Of about 220,000 clones listed, approximately 81% are singletons. The source of this sequence is a woman aged 55 to 70 who had recovered from COVID-19. This rearrangement joins TRBV27 to TRBJ1-6; TRBD1 aligns across 9 bases. Input material: peripheral blood. The CDR3 DNA is TGTGCCAGCCGTTCCGGGACAGGGAATTCACCCCTCCACTTT. It codes for CASRSGTGNSPLHF.